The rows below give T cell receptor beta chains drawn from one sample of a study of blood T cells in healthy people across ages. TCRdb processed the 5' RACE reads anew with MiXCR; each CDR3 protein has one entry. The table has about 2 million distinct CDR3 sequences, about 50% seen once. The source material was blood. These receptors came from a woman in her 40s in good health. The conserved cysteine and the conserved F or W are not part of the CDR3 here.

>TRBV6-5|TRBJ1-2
ASGYSRGEGYT
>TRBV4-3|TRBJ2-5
ASSQDGTNYNEQY
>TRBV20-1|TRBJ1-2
SARAGQRNNYGYT
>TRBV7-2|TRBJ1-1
ASSLGGTGGWNTEAF
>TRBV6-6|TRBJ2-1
ASSLETGNEQF
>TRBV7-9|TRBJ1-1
ASSLVGGGIEAF
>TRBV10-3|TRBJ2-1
AISESGLSYNEQF
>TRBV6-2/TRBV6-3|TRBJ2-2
ASNTLTNTGELF
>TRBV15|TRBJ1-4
ATSSTPGTNEKLF
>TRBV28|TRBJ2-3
ASRPSAGERDTQY
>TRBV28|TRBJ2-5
ASSLSTGITQAQY
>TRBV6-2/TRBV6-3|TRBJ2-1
ASRPDAGDNEQF
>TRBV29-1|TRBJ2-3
SVETGGTDTQY
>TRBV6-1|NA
ASSETQGLKTQY
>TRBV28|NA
ASSFPRQGYEQY
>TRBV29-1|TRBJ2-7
SVEGTDSYEQY
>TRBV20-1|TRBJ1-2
SAIYRDRGYGYT
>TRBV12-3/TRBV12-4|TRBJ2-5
ASSLEGQKGVQETQY
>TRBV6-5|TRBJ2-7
ASSPDRTIRYEQY
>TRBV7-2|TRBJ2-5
ASSLGSEGTGETQY
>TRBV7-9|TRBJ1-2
ASSLGAGHGYT
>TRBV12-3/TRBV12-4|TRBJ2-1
ASSFRALNEQF
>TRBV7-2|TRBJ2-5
ASSPIRAGGRETQY
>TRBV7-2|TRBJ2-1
ASSFTAGGEQF
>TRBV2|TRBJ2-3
ASRLARPSTDTQY
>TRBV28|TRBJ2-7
ASREGSSWEQY
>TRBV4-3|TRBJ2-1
ASSQDWYNEQF
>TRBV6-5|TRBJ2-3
ASSYSSTDTQY
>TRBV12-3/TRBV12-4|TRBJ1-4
ASTSTEKLF
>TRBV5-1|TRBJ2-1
ASSLAASVYNEQF
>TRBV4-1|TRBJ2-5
ASSQEWTGNHNEQY
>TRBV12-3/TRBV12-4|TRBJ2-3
ASSPVGPQTDTQY
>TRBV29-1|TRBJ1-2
SVEDLGIRNYGYT
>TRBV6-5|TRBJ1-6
ASGTGNPPLH
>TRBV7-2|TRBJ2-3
ASSLGTGHFTDTQY
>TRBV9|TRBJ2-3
ASSVEDRGQVDTQY
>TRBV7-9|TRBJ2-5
ASSWSGGGETQY
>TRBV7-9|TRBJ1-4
ASSPPGAASEKLF
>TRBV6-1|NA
ASSERQGSGEQY
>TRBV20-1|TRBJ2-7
SARDPVISFDYEQY
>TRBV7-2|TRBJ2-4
ASSPQGPAGKNIQY
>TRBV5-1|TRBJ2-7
ASSLVSGEDEQY
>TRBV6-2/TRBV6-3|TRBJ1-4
ASRHKKWTFGREKLF
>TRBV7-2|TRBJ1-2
ASSLEWGYGYT
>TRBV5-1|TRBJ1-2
ASSSRISPGHGYT
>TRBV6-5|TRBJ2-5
ASRSGDREQY
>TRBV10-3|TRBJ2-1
AISDGGGNYNEQF
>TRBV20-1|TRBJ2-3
SGPSGGPKVTDTQY
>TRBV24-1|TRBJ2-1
ATSARVGTVSEQF
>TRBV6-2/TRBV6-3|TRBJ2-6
ASSYFSSRGLPGANVLT
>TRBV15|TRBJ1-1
ATGGATGIMNTEAF
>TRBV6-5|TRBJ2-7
ASNPYEGGSYEQY
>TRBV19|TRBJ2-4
ASSPEGQWAFQY
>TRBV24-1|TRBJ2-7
ATSDFSFTSGSYEQY
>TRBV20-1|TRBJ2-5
SARKRGDQETQY
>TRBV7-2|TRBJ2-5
ASNFLGIQETQY
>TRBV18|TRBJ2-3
ASSPKGQGTQY
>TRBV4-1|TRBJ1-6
ASSQKDGSSYNSPLH
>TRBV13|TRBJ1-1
ASSLGIPPGRDTEAF